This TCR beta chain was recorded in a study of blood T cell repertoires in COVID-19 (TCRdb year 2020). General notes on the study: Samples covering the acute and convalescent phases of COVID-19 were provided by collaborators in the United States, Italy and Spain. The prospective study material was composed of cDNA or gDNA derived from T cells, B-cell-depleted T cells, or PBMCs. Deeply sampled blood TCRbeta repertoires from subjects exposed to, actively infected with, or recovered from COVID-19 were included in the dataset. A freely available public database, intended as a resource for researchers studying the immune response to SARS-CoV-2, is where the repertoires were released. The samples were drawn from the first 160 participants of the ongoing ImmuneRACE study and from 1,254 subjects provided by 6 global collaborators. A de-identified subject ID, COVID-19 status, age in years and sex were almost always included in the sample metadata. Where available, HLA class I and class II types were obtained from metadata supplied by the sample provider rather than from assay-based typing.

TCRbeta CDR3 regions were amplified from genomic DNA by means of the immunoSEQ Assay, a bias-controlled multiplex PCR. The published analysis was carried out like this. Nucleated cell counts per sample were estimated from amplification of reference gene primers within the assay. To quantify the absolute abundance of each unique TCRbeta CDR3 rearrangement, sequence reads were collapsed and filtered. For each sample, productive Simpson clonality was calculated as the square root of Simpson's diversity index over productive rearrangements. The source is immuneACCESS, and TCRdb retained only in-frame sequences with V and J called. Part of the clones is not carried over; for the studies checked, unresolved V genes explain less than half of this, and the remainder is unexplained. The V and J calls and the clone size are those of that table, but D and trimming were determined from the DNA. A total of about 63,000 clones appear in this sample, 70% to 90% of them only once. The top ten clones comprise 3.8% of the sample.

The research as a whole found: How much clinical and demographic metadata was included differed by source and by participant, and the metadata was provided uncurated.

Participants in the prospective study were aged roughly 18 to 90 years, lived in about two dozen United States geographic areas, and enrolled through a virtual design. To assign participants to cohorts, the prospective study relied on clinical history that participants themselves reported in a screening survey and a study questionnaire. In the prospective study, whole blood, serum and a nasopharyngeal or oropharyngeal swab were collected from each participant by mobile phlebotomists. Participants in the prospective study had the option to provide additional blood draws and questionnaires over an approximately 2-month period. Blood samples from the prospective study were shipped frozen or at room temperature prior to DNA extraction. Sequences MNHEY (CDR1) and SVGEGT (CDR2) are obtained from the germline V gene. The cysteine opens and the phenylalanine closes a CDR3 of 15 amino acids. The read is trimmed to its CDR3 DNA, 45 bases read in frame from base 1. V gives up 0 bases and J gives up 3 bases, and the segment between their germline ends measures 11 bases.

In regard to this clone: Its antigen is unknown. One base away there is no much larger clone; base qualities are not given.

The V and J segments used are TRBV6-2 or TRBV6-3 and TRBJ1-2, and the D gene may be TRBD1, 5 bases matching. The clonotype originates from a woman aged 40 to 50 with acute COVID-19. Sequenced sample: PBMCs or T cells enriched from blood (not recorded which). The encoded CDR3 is CASSYSGGMYYGYTF. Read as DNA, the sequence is TGTGCCAGCAGTTACTCTGGGGGGATGTACTATGGCTACACCTTC.